This TCR beta chain was sequenced for a study of OX40 agonist ivuxolimab in advanced cancers. About the study: Cancers in dose escalation were hepatocellular, melanoma, renal cell and head and neck.

Broader study findings: Antigens targeted by the expanded peripheral T cells were not determined.

For this clone: Its antigen is unknown.

Sequenced by immunoSEQ multiplex PCR; TCRdb stores in-frame clones only, minus some. The data contain about 59,000 clones, over 70% of them singletons. The V end lost 8 bases, the J end lost 6 bases, and 13 bases lay between the germline ends. This CDR3 has 12 amino acids. Germline-derived CDR1 and CDR2 are SNHLY and FYNNEI. The sequencing used CD4+ or CD8+ T cells sorted from blood, collected in a trial of the OX40 agonist ivuxolimab. This TCR came from an adult with an advanced solid tumor such as melanoma, head and neck, liver or kidney cancer. The chain combines TRBV2 with TRBJ2-5, with D perhaps matching TRBD1 or TRBD2 (5 bases each). The CDR3 DNA follows: TGTGCCAGCGGGGGTCGGGGAAAGACCCAGTACTTC. This encodes CASGGRGKTQYF.